Presented here are 25 T cell receptor beta chains from one specimen sequenced in a study of post-analysis software for immune sequencing data. Antigen specificity for these receptors is unknown. The library was made from cDNA and included unique molecular identifiers. TCRdb called the PCR reads again in MiXCR, with one record for every CDR3 protein. The sample lists 350,000 to 500,000 distinct CDR3 sequences; over 30% were seen once. Points from the study as a whole: TRBV segments more frequent in patients than in controls numbered roughly 5 and included TRBV5-6, TRBV5-1 and TRBV20-1.

Sequences were obtained from blood. All receptors derive from a girl aged 2-10 years with multiple sclerosis.

This clonotype came up a few times. The CDR3 region is CASSVGTGGGALPFEQYF. CDR3 DNA sequence: TGTGCCAGCAGCGTTGGGACGGGAGGAGGGGCCCTCCCCTTCGAGCAGTACTTC. V gene TRBV9 combines with J gene TRBJ2-7; TRBD2 aligns across 7 bases. CDR1 and CDR2 (germline): SGDLS, YYNGEE. V was clipped by 2 bases and J by 6 bases; unmatched bases: 20. The CDR3 runs to 18 residues.

The V gene is TRBV9, the J gene TRBJ1-6; 7 bases are shared with TRBD1. Germline CDR1 reads SGDLS; CDR2 reads YYNGEE. J lost 7 bases, V lost 4 bases, and 5 bases had no gene match. This CDR3 comprises 14 residues. CDR3 in amino acids: CASSTGAWNSPLHF. The CDR3 DNA reads as TGTGCCAGCAGCACAGGGGCTTGGAATTCACCCCTCCACTTT. The full variable domain, its missing parts supplied by reference TRBV9 and TRBJ1-6, is DSGVTQTPKHLITATGQRVTLRCSPRSGDLSVYWYQQSLDQGLQFLIQYYNGEERAKGNILERFSAQQFPDLHSELNLSSLELGDSALYFCASSTGAWNSPLHFGNGTRLTVT.

The CDR3: CASSFMGLDGEQFF. The CDR3 DNA is TGTGCCAGCAGCTTTATGGGACTAGACGGTGAGCAGTTCTTC. This sequence joins TRBV7-9 and TRBJ2-1, with 8 bases aligning to TRBD2. The CDR3 is 14 amino acids. V lost 3 bases and J lost 9; bases outside the gene matches: 7. The germline V gene encodes CDR1 SEHNR and CDR2 FQNEAQ (reference sequence).

The rearrangement joins TRBV29-1 to TRBJ2-1; 10 positions agree with TRBD2. There are 16 residues in the CDR3. V shed 6 bases, J shed 8 bases, and the junction held 16 bases outside the gene matches. CDR1 is SQVTM and CDR2 is ANQGSEA in the germline V gene. The CDR3 region is CSVGLAGVMQKDEQFF. CDR3 bases: TGCAGCGTCGGCCTAGCGGGAGTAATGCAGAAGGATGAGCAGTTCTTC.

This clonotype came up a few times. V gene TRBV5-6 combines with J gene TRBJ2-7, with TRBD2 identical over 7 bases. Germline loops: CDR1 SGHDT, CDR2 YYEEEE. The CDR3 loop spans 14 amino acids. The ends lost 4 bases at V and 7 bases at J; junction bases unmatched: 11. CDR3 nucleotide sequence: TGTGCCAGCAGCCTAGGACTAGATCTGGGTGAGCAGTACTTC. Encoded protein: CASSLGLDLGEQYF.

The chain's CDR3 is CASSPRGRGRYEQYF. The CDR3 bases are TGTGCCAGCAGTCCCCGGGGCAGGGGGCGCTACGAGCAGTACTTC. This chain joins TRBV28 and TRBJ2-7; 8 bases line up with TRBD1. Germline CDR1 MDHEN, CDR2 SYDVKM. Trimming removed 5 bases from V and 3 bases from J; junction bases left unmatched: 9. CDR3 length: 15 residues.

The chain links TRBV15 to TRBJ2-2; no clear D. Trimming left V 3 bases short and J 7 bases short, with 12 bases between. The CDR3 sequence is 14 residues long. The germline V gene has CDR1 LNHNV and CDR2 YYDKDF (reference sequence). The CDR3 region is CATSSLSAGGELFF. Here the CDR3 DNA reads TGTGCCACCAGCAGTTTAAGTGCCGGCGGGGAGCTGTTTTTT.

The chain is built from TRBV11-2 and TRBJ1-2; D gene ambiguous. V gave up 3 bases and J gave up 4 bases, with 18 bases separating them. This CDR3 contains 16 residues. CDR1 SGHAT and CDR2 FQNNGV come from the germline V gene. The CDR3 nucleotides are TGTGCCAGCAGCTTTGGGAGAGGAGACCGGGGCTATGGCTACACCTTC. This sequence encodes CASSFGRGDRGYGYTF.

This clonotype was counted a few times. This chain joins TRBV12-3 or TRBV12-4 and TRBJ2-5; TRBD2 matches 7 bases. The CDR3 sequence is 12 residues long. This CDR3 is CASGANQETQYF. CDR3 sequence (DNA): TGTGCGAGCGGGGCTAACCAAGAGACCCAGTACTTC.

This clonotype was seen a handful of times. The gene calls are TRBV11-2 and TRBJ2-1, with 8 bases fitting TRBD2. The CDR3 totals 16 residues. V trimming: 2 bases; J trimming: 7 bases; junction bases outside the gene matches: 10. The germline CDR1 and CDR2 sequences are SGHAT and FQNNGV. The CDR3 is CASSLSPAGGRNEQFF. CDR3 coding DNA: TGTGCCAGCAGCTTAAGCCCGGCGGGGGGTCGTAATGAGCAGTTCTTC.

V gene TRBV12-3 or TRBV12-4 combines with J gene TRBJ1-4; D perhaps matches TRBD1 (5 bases). The CDR3 is 15 residues long. V was pared by 6 bases and J by 5 bases, with 16 bases between. The CDR3 sequence: CASRPGAGSNEKLFF. DNA of the CDR3: TGTGCCAGCAGACCCGGGGCAGGGTCCAATGAAAAACTGTTTTTT.

A note on this clonotype: The final CDR3 position lacks the conserved phenylalanine or tryptophan, pointing to a likely read error. The rearrangement links TRBV29-1 to TRBJ2-2; D is undetermined. The CDR3 totals 16 residues. The germline CDR1 and CDR2 sequences are SQVTM and ANQGSEA. Trimming removed 4 bases at V and 2 bases at J, with 17 bases between. The CDR3: CSVARRPRGNTGELFC. The CDR3 nucleotides read TGCAGCGTTGCTCGACGCCCTCGCGGAAACACCGGGGAGCTGTTTTGT.

This sequence joins TRBV4-1 and TRBJ2-2, with 10 bases lining up with TRBD2. Germline V lookup: CDR1 MGHRA, CDR2 YSYEKL. Trimming removed 3 bases from V and 2 bases from J; junction bases left unmatched: 3. The CDR3 has 16 residues. CDR3 amino acids: CASSQRTSGNTGELFF. DNA of the CDR3: TGCGCCAGCAGCCAGAGGACTAGCGGCAACACCGGGGAGCTGTTTTTT.

This clonotype was detected only a few times. This chain's CDR3 is CASRYNRGSYEQYF. The CDR3 DNA sequence: TGTGCCAGCAGATACAACAGGGGCTCCTACGAGCAGTACTTC. V usage is TRBV28 and J usage is TRBJ2-7; 7 positions agree with TRBD1. Germline CDR1 and CDR2: MDHEN and SYDVKM. V shed 6 bases, J shed 0 bases, and the junction held 5 bases outside the gene matches. This CDR3 is 14 amino acids long.

This clonotype was seen only a few times. V is TRBV5-1 and J is TRBJ2-1, with TRBD1 identical over 9 bases. The V gene's germline CDR1 is SGHRS and CDR2 YFSETQ. The CDR3 is 17 residues long. After removal of 4 bases from V and 0 bases from J, the junction contained 8 bases not matched to a gene. CDR3 region: CASSLTGQGHSYNEQFF. CDR3 DNA sequence: TGCGCCAGCAGCCTCACCGGACAGGGGCACTCCTACAATGAGCAGTTCTTC.

V usage is TRBV19 and J usage is TRBJ2-1, with D possibly called TRBD1 or TRBD2 (5 bases each). Trimming stripped 9 bases from V and 1 base from J, with 10 bases between. The CDR3 runs 13 residues. CDR1 is LNHDA and CDR2 is SQIVND in the germline V gene (reference sequence). The CDR3 nucleotides read TGTGCCAGCGGGACGGCTTCCTACAATGAGCAGTTCTTC. It specifies CASGTASYNEQFF.

This clonotype was detected ten times or more. This rearrangement joins TRBV6-6 to TRBJ2-5; D call uncertain. The germline gives CDR1 MNHNY, CDR2 SVGAGI (reference sequence). Trimming cost V 0 bases and J 5 bases, with 4 bases left between them. CDR3 length equals 12 residues. DNA for the CDR3: TGTGCCAGCAGTTACTCTTGGGAGACCCAGTACTTC. Translating gives CASSYSWETQYF.

This rearrangement joins TRBV5-1 to TRBJ2-1; a weak D match, TRBD2 (6 bases). CDR1 and CDR2 from the germline V gene are SGHRS and YFSETQ. V was pared by 4 bases and J by 7 bases, with 15 bases between. The CDR3 has 14 amino acids. CDR3 DNA: TGCGCCAGCAGCAGCAGGGAGGCGAGGAATGAGCAGTTCTTC. Protein: CASSSREARNEQFF.

This chain connects TRBV4-2 to TRBJ1-5; TRBD1 is a possible D gene (5 bases). This CDR3 is 15 amino acids long. Germline V gene sequence: CDR1 LGHNA, CDR2 YNFKEQ. The ends were cut back, 0 bases at V and 9 bases at J, with 15 bases in the middle. DNA for the CDR3: TGTGCCAGCAGCCAAGATCTGGGACCGTCCAGGCCCCAGCATTTT. Protein: CASSQDLGPSRPQHF.

This clonotype was detected a few times. An end of the junction does not agree with germline; a read error may underlie this. The chain links TRBV28 to TRBJ2-1, with 8 bases fitting TRBD2. The CDR3 length is 16 residues. Germline V gives CDR1 MDHEN, CDR2 SYDVKM. CDR3 sequence reads: CASNLAGTSSYNEQFF. CDR3 sequence (DNA): TGTGCCAGCAATTTAGCGGGAACTAGCTCCTACAATGAGCAGTTCTTC.

This clonotype showed up just a few times. The chain combines TRBV5-1 with TRBJ2-1; D not certain. The CDR3 has 12 amino acids. From germline, CDR1 is SGHRS and CDR2 YFSETQ. V lost 5 bases to trimming and J lost 7 bases, with 10 bases between them. In nucleotides, the CDR3 is TGCGCCAGCAGAGGGTTTGGGAATGAGCAGTTCTTC. It encodes CASRGFGNEQFF.

This clonotype was seen only once. V and J are TRBV3-1 and TRBJ1-1; D not certain. The CDR3 spans 13 residues. Germline CDR1 LGHDT, CDR2 YNNKEL (reference sequence). The V and J ends lost 2 bases and 7 bases respectively, with 11 bases between them. The CDR3 region has the DNA TGTGCCAGCAGCCAATATTCCTACTTTGAAGCTTTCTTT. It translates to CASSQYSYFEAFF.

The rearrangement links TRBV10-1 to TRBJ2-1; 13 bases align to TRBD2. Germline assignment: CDR1 WNHNN and CDR2 SYGVQD (reference sequence). The CDR3 extends over 15 amino acids. With 8 bases clipped from V and 5 bases from J, the junction kept 6 bases outside the gene matches. CDR3 region: CASQLAGGTHNEQFF. Here the CDR3 DNA reads TGCGCCAGCCAACTAGCGGGGGGGACCCACAATGAGCAGTTCTTC.

V usage is TRBV7-2 and J usage is TRBJ2-4; tentatively, D is TRBD2 (6 bases). From germline, CDR1 is SGHTA and CDR2 FQGNSA. With 3 bases removed from V and 13 bases from J, the gap between germline ends came to 19 bases. This CDR3 has 14 residues. The CDR3 DNA sequence: TGTGCCAGCAGCTTGCATGACCTCCGGAGGGAGCAGTACTTC. Translated, it gives CASSLHDLRREQYF.

The rearrangement uses TRBV12-3 or TRBV12-4 and TRBJ2-7, with 12 nucleotides matching TRBD2. This CDR3 region has 16 residues. With 3 bases clipped from V and 2 bases from J, the junction kept 5 bases outside the gene matches. In DNA, the CDR3 is TGTGCCAGCAGTTTTCGACTAGCGGGGGCACCCTACGAGCAGTACTTC. Protein product: CASSFRLAGAPYEQYF.